The table lists the clone carrying this T cell receptor (beta chain) with a few counts. Its target is not known. These data originate in a study of CD8+CD57+ T cells in acquired aplastic anemia. Findings and caveats of the study: Shared by patients and controls, fewer than 30 CD8+ CDR3s were abundant in patients.

CDR3 and TCR beta VDJ profiling relied on a genomic DNA template. TCRdb re-analysed the reads in MiXCR, keeping a single row per CDR3 protein. The table includes under 200,000 distinct CDR3 sequences, 35% to 55% detected once. V trimming: 4 bases; J trimming: 8 bases; junction bases outside the gene matches: 8. The CDR3 runs to 14 residues. The germline gives CDR1 SGDLS, CDR2 YYNGEE. Sequencing used sorted CD4+, CD8+, or CD8+CD57+ T cells (not recorded which) from PBMCs. The TCR sequence derives from a human donor in good health. This sequence joins TRBV9 and TRBJ2-4, with 8 bases matching TRBD2. In DNA, the CDR3 is TGTGCCAGCAGCACCTCCGGGAGGGGGGACATTCAGTACTTC. This gives the protein CASSTSGRGDIQYF.